The 12 T cell receptor beta chains given below trace back to one sample, sequenced in a study of T cell responses to AZD1222 COVID-19 vaccine. Only in-frame clones appear in the TCRdb table, and some are missing; sequencing was by immunoSEQ multiplex PCR. The listing contains 150,000 or so clones. The sequencing input was peripheral blood. These receptors were obtained from an adult in good health.

The J gene is TRBJ2-7, the V gene TRBV5-8; tentatively, D is TRBD2 (7 bases). The CDR3 is made up of 14 amino acids. V was clipped by 2 bases and J by 3 bases, with 12 bases between them. CDR1 is SGHTS and CDR2 is YDEGEE in the germline V gene. The CDR3 bases are TGTGCCAGCAGCTTAGGGGGGGGACACTACGAGCAGTACTTC. It translates to CASSLGGGHYEQYF.

The CDR3, as DNA: TGTGCCAGCAGAACTCCGGGACAGGGTTACGAAAAACTGTTTTTT. Translated, it gives CASRTPGQGYEKLFF. V is TRBV28 and J is TRBJ1-4, with 9 bases matching TRBD1. Germline CDR1 MDHEN, CDR2 SYDVKM. The V and J ends lost 6 bases and 8 bases, in that order; junction bases with no gene match: 10. The CDR3 covers 15 residues.

The chain couples TRBV2 to TRBJ1-2; D ambiguous. This CDR3 is built from 13 residues. V was pared by 3 bases and J by 1 base, with 6 bases between. Germline lookup yields CDR1 SNHLY and CDR2 FYNNEI. DNA of the CDR3: TGTGCCAGCAGTGACCAGATTAACTATGGCTACACCTTC. It is translated as CASSDQINYGYTF.

The V gene is TRBV28, the J gene TRBJ1-1; D possibly corresponds to TRBD1 (6 bases). Germline CDR1 and CDR2: MDHEN and SYDVKM. Trimming took off 3 bases at V and 5 bases at J, with 22 bases between the two ends. The length of the CDR3 is 17 residues. The CDR3 reads CASSLVSWVRGATEAFF. In DNA form, the CDR3 reads TGTGCCAGCAGTTTGGTATCTTGGGTGAGGGGGGCGACTGAAGCTTTCTTT.

The gene calls are TRBV30 and TRBJ1-5; D is unclear. The germline CDR1 and CDR2 sequences are GTSNPN and SVGIG (reference sequence). V lost 0 bases to trimming and J lost 6 bases, with 12 bases between them. This CDR3 has 14 amino acids. CDR3 in amino acids: CAWSVPAGSQPQHF. The CDR3 DNA follows: TGTGCCTGGAGTGTACCCGCGGGAAGTCAGCCCCAGCATTTT.

The J gene is TRBJ2-4, the V gene TRBV19; D remains unclear. This CDR3 spans 16 amino acids. CDR1 and CDR2 from the germline V gene are LNHDA and SQIVND (reference sequence). V lost 3 bases and J lost 1, with 13 bases in between. The CDR3 DNA reads TGTGCCAGTAGTATCTGGGGTGACGCGGCCAAAAACATTCAGTACTTC. It specifies CASSIWGDAAKNIQYF.

The rearrangement links TRBV25-1 to TRBJ1-1, with D maybe TRBD1 (5 bases). Germline V gene data show CDR1 as MGHDK and CDR2 as SYGVNS. V shed 3 bases and J shed 4 bases, with 18 bases lying between them. The CDR3 loop spans 16 amino acids. In nucleotides, the CDR3 is TGTGCCAGCAGTGACTTGAGTCCAGGGCGGACCACTGAAGCTTTCTTT. Translated: CASSDLSPGRTTEAFF.

The chain recombines TRBV6-4 with TRBJ1-2, with D unresolved. The CDR3 has 15 residues. V was shortened by 4 bases and J by 6 bases, with 18 bases between the two germline ends. The germline V gene encodes CDR1 MRHNA and CDR2 SNTAGT. The CDR3 loop reads CASSVRQAPSHGYTF. The CDR3 DNA sequence: TGTGCCAGCAGTGTTAGGCAGGCGCCTTCCCATGGCTACACCTTC.

The chain carries TRBV5-1 and TRBJ1-1; 8 positions agree with TRBD1. CDR1 is SGHRS and CDR2 is YFSETQ in the germline V gene. The CDR3 is made up of 14 amino acids. Trimming took 4 bases from V and 6 from J; bases not matched to a gene: 8. The CDR3, as DNA: TGCGCCAGCAGCACGGACAGGGTGAATGCTGAAGCTTTCTTT. Protein product: CASSTDRVNAEAFF.

In DNA form, the CDR3 reads TGTGCCTGGAGTATTGCCGGGACAGGGAGACAGCCCCAGCATTTT. It is translated as CAWSIAGTGRQPQHF. The chain employs TRBV30 and TRBJ1-5, with 9 bases lining up with TRBD1. The CDR3 contains 15 residues. Germline-derived CDR1 and CDR2 are GTSNPN and SVGIG (reference sequence). Unmatched junction bases numbered 9, after V lost 2 bases and J lost 7 bases.

J is TRBJ2-7 and V is TRBV11-3; 8 positions match TRBD2. V gave up 1 base and J gave up 3 bases; unmatched junction bases: 5. CDR3 size: 15 residues. Germline V gene lookup returns CDR1 SGHNT and CDR2 YENEEA. The CDR3 here is CASSLGTSTSYEQYF. The CDR3 nucleotides read TGTGCCAGCAGCTTAGGGACTAGCACCAGCTACGAGCAGTACTTC.

The chain employs TRBV7-8 and TRBJ1-1; TRBD1 agrees at 8 bases. The J segment lost 5 bases and the V segment lost 7 bases, leaving 15 bases of the junction unmatched. The CDR3 sequence is 16 residues long. Germline CDR1 SGHVS, CDR2 FQNEAQ. The CDR3, as DNA: TGTGCCAGCAACGAAGGGCCAACAGGGGGAAATACTGAAGCTTTCTTT. Encoded protein: CASNEGPTGGNTEAFF. The whole variable domain, filled in from reference TRBV7-8 and TRBJ1-1, reads GAGVSQSPRYKVAKRGQDVALRCDPISGHVSLFWYQQALGQGPEFLTYFQNEAQLDKSGLPSDRFFAERPEGSVSTLKIQRTQQEDSAVYLCASNEGPTGGNTEAFFGQGTRLTVV.